This entry is about one T cell receptor beta chain. In the original workflow: Reference gene primer amplification in the assay estimated nucleated cell counts. The table came from immunoSEQ multiplex PCR; TCRdb's copy has only in-frame clones and leaves some out. The V and J calls and clone size come from that table; D and trimming were worked out from the DNA. The repertoire holds 22,000 or so clones, with about 88% as singletons. This entry is derived from a study of blood T cell repertoires in COVID-19. At the level of the study: Sites in the United States, Italy and Spain provided acute and convalescent COVID-19 samples. From T cells, B-cell-depleted T cells, or PBMCs came the material, which was cDNA or gDNA.

Germline assignment: CDR1 MDHEN and CDR2 SYDVKM. The ends were cut back, 4 bases at V and 9 bases at J, with 19 bases in the middle. There are 16 residues in the CDR3. The receptor comes from a human donor in a cohort sampled during active COVID-19. The donor label of this sample is uncertain. The sequencing input was peripheral blood. The chain combines TRBV28 with TRBJ1-6, with D possibly matching TRBD1 (5 bases). The CDR3 sequence is CASSSTPGWSGSPLHF. CDR3 nucleotide sequence: TGTGCCAGCAGTTCAACACCAGGGTGGTCGGGTTCACCCCTCCACTTT.